This T cell receptor beta chain was observed in a study of cytomegalovirus exposure and HLA in healthy donors. PCR amplification relied on 60 Vbeta primers (plus 13 Jbeta primers). The assay was immunoSEQ multiplex PCR, and TCRdb's table has in-frame clones only and misses some. This listing includes 60,000 to 100,000 clones. The CDR3 extends over 15 amino acids. With V trimmed by 5 bases and J by 5 bases, 8 bases remained unmatched. The V gene's germline CDR1 is SGHTA and CDR2 FQGTGA. Sequencing was performed on PBMCs. The source is a young man in good health and CMV-seronegative. The genes are TRBV7-3 and TRBJ2-2, with 7 nucleotides matching TRBD2. The CDR3 bases are TGTGCCAGCAGCCGGGCCGGGGGGTTTACCGGGGAGCTGTTTTTT. This sequence encodes CASSRAGGFTGELFF.